The clone carrying this TCR beta chain was seen a single time. This record belongs to a study of tumor-infiltrating lymphocytes in primary liver carcinoma. The investigators made TCR beta cDNA from approximately 0.5 ug total RNA, using a constant-region primer. The TCR beta library was amplified through three nested multiplex PCR rounds in a modified ARM-PCR procedure. Primers for the first two PCR rounds were TRBV1-TRBV30 forward primers and a C-beta reverse primer (roughly 10 cycles per round). One entry per CDR3 protein results from TCRdb running MiXCR on the multiplex PCR reads. Of 95,000 to 150,000 distinct CDR3 sequences in the sample, 60% to 70% were seen once. Germline V gene sequence: CDR1 MNHNY, CDR2 SVGAGI (reference sequence). V was pared by 10 bases and J by 2 bases, with 12 bases of the junction left unmatched. CDR3 length: 16 amino acids. The source material, roughly 18-33 mg of unsorted bulk tissue, was used to co-extract RNA and DNA. Five separate regions per tumor were sampled.

V usage is TRBV6-6 and J usage is TRBJ2-3, with TRBD2 identical over 10 bases. Source material: liver tumor tissue from sampling region 1. Regarding subset: tumor region T1, superior pole. This TCR derives from a woman aged 55-75 years with primary liver carcinoma and hepatitis B virus infection. CDR3 sequence: CATRLTSGASTDTQYF. DNA for the CDR3: TGTGCCACCAGGTTAACTAGCGGGGCGTCCACAGATACGCAGTATTTT.